Below, one TCR beta chain is given with its context. The antigen is unknown. Germline V lookup: CDR1 MNHEY, CDR2 SMNVEV (reference sequence). The length of the CDR3 is 15 residues. Using triplicate sorts, about 270,000 cells were collected each time from every CD8+ T cell subset. This record comes from a study of CXCR3-negative and CXCR3-positive naive CD8 T cells. Whole-study findings and limits: Greater hydrophobicity was found in TRB CDR3s of CXCR3-positive naive cells than of CXCR3-negative naive cells. TRB CDR3 properties indicated TCR strength, while surface CD5 was similar across naive subsets.

UMI-labeled TRB cDNA libraries were prepared by 5' RACE. TCRdb reprocessed the 5' RACE reads; each CDR3 protein has one entry and no DNA is given. The sample totals about 70,000 distinct CDR3 sequences. The TCR originated in a human donor in good health. Some clones in this sample may be carry-over from other donors' samples. The chain employs TRBV27 and TRBJ2-7; the TCRdb D gene call, TRBD2, has no DNA to confirm it. The sequencing input was naive CXCR3+ CD8+ T cells from blood. Indicated subset: CD45RO-CCR7+CD27+CD95- naive CD8+ T cells expressing CXCR3 (TNR3+). CDR3 in amino acids: CASRPSPGWELEQYF.